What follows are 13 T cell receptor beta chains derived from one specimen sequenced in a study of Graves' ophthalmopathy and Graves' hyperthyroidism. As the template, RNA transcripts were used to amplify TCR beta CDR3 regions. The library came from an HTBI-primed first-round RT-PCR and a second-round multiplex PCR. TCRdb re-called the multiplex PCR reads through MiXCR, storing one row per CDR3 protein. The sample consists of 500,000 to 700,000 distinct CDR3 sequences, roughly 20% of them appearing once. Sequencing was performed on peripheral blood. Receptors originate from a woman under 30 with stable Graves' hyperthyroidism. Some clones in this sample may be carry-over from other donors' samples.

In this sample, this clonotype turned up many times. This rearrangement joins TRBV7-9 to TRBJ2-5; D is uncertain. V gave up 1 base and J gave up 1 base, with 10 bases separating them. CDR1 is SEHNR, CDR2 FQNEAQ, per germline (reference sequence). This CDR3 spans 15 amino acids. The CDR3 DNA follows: TGTGCCAGCAGCTTAGGACTGACTCCCCAAGAGACCCAGTACTTC. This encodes CASSLGLTPQETQYF.

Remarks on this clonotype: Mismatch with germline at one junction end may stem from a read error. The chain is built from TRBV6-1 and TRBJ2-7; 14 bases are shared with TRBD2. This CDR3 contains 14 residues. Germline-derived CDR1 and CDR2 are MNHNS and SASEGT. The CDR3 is CAGSGLGLAGVRYF. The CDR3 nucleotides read TGTGCCGGCAGTGGATTGGGACTAGCGGGGGTCAGGTACTTC.

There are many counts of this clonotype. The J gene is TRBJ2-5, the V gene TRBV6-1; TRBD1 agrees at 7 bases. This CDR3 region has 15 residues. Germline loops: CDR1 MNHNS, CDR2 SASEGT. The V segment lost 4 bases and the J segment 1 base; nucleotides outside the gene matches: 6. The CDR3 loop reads CASSVAGGTQETQYF. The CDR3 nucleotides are TGTGCCAGCAGTGTGGCAGGGGGTACCCAAGAGACCCAGTACTTC.

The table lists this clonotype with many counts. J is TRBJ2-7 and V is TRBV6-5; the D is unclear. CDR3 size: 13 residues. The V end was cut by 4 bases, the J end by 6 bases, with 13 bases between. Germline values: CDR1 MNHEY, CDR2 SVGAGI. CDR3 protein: CASSSLLESEQYF. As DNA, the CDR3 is TGTGCCAGCAGTTCTCTTCTCGAATCCGAGCAGTACTTC.

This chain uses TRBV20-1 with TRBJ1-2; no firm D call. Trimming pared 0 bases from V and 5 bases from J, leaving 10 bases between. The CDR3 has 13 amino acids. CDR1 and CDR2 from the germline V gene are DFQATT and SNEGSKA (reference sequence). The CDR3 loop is CSARDVPGYGYTF. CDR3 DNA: TGCAGTGCTAGAGATGTTCCTGGGTATGGCTACACCTTC.

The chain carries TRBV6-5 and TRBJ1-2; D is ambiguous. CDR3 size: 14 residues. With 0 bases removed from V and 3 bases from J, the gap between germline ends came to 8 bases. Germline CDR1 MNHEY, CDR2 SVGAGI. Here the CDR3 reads CASSYSDVYYGYTF. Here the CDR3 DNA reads TGTGCCAGCAGTTACTCGGACGTGTACTATGGCTACACCTTC.

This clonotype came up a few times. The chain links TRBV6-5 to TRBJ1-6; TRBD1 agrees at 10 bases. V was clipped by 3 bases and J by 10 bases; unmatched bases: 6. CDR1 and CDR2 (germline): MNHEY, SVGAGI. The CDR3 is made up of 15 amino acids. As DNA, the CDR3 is TGTGCCAGCAGTTATGGGACAGGGGTGCTCTCACCCCTCCACTTT. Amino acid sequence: CASSYGTGVLSPLHF.

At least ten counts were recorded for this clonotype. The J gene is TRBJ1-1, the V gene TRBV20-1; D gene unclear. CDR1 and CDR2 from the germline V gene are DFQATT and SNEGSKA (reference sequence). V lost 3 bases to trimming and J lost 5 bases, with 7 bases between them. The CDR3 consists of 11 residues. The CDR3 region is CSARGWTEAFF. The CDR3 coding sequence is TGCAGTGCTAGGGGGTGGACTGAAGCTTTCTTT.

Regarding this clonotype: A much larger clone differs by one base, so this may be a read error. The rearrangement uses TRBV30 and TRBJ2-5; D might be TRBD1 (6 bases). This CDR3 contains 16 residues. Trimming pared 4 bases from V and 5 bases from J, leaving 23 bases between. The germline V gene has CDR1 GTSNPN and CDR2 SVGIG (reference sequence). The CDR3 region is CAWTSPAWGPIETQYF. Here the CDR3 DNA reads TGTGCCTGGACCTCCCCAGCGTGGGGGCCGATTGAGACCCAGTACTTC.

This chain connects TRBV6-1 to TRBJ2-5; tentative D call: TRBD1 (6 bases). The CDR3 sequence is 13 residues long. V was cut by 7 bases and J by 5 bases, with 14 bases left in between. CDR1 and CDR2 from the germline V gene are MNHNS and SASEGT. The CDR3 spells CASKYGGRETQYF. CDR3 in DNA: TGTGCCAGCAAATATGGGGGCCGGGAGACCCAGTACTTC.

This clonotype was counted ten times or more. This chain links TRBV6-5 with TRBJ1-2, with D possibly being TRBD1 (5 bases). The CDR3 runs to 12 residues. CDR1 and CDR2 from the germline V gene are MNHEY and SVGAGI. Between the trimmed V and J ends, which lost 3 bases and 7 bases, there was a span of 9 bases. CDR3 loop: CASSYIGGGYTF. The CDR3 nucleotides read TGTGCCAGCAGTTATATCGGGGGTGGCTACACCTTC.

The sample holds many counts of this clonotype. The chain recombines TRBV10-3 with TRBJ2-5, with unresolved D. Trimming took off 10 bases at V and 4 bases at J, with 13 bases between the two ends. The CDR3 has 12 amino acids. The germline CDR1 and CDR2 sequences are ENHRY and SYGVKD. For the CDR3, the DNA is TGTGCCACGCTCACCCCCCCAGAGACCCAGTACTTC. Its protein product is CATLTPPETQYF.

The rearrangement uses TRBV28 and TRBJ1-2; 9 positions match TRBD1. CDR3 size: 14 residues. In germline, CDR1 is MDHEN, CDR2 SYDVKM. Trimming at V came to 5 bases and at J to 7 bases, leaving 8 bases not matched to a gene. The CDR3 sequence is CASSTYRGRAGYTF. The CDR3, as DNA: TGTGCCAGCAGTACCTACAGGGGGCGGGCTGGCTACACCTTC.